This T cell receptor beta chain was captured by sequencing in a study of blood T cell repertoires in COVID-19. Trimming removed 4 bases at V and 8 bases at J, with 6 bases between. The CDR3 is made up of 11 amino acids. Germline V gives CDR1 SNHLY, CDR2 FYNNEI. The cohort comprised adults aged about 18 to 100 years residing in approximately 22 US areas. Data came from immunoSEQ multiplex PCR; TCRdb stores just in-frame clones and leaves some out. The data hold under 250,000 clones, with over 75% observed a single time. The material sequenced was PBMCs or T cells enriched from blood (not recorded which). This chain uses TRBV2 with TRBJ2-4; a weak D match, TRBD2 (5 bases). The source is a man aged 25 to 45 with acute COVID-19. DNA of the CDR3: TGTGCCAGCAGTGTCGGGGACATTCAGTACTTC. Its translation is CASSVGDIQYF. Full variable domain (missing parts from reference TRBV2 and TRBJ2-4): EPEVTQTPSHQVTQMGQEVILRCVPISNHLYFYWYRQILGQKVEFLVSFYNNEISEKSEIFDDQFSVERPDGSNFTLKIRSTKLEDSAMYFCASSVGDIQYFGAGTRLSVL.